This TCR beta chain derives from a study of shared clonotypes between healthy human individuals. The protocol was immunoSEQ multiplex PCR, while the TCRdb copy is restricted to in-frame clones and leaves out a portion. The sample shows some 1,400,000 clones, 95% to 97% of them seen only once. After removal of 5 bases from V and 4 bases from J, the junction contained 5 bases not matched to a gene. The germline V gene has CDR1 SEHNR and CDR2 FQNEAQ (reference sequence). The CDR3 loop spans 15 amino acids. The study enrolled healthy HIV-negative adults without recent acute infections or vaccinations as donors.

This receptor was obtained from a man aged 25 to 45 in good health. The sample comprised naive CD4+ T cells sorted from blood. The subset denotes: CD45RA+ positively selected. The V call is TRBV7-9, the J call TRBJ2-7, with 13 bases aligning to TRBD2. Written as DNA, the CDR3 is TGTGCCAGCAGCAGGACTAGCGGGAGCGCATACGAGCAGTACTTC. As protein: CASSRTSGSAYEQYF. Full variable domain (remainder filled in from reference TRBV7-9 and TRBJ2-7): DTGVSQNPRHKITKRGQNVTFRCDPISEHNRLYWYRQTLGQGPEFLTYFQNEAQLEKSRLLSDRFSAERPKGSFSTLEIQRTEQGDSAMYLCASSRTSGSAYEQYFGPGTRLTVT.